The 30 T cell receptor beta chains listed next were all sequenced from one sample in a study of a mutant IDH1 vaccine in newly diagnosed glioma. Time point indicated: week 5, during vaccination. Alongside topical imiquimod, each dose of vaccine comprised 300 ug of mutant IDH1 20-mer peptide. The protocol was immunoSEQ multiplex PCR, while the TCRdb copy is restricted to in-frame clones and leaves out a portion. Of 53,000 or so clones listed, about three quarters are singletons. No antigen has been identified for these receptors. Material: PBMCs, obtained from a glioma patient whose treatment included an IDH1 peptide vaccine. Receptor source: a man aged 50 or older with glioma.

This chain joins TRBV5-4 and TRBJ2-7; the D call may be TRBD1 or TRBD2 (5 bases each). The CDR3 contains 14 residues. CDR1 is SGHNT and CDR2 is YYREEE in the germline V gene (reference sequence). The ends were cut back, 4 bases at V and 3 bases at J, with 14 bases in the middle. This chain's CDR3 is CASSRDEGNYEQYF. The CDR3 nucleotides are TGTGCCAGCAGCCGGGATGAGGGGAACTACGAGCAGTACTTC.

The rearrangement uses TRBV2 and TRBJ1-5; TRBD1 might be the D (5 bases). This CDR3 spans 15 amino acids. From germline, CDR1 is SNHLY and CDR2 FYNNEI. V shed 4 bases and J shed 2 bases, with 12 bases lying between them. CDR3 sequence reads: CASSVRGGGNQPQHF. CDR3 in DNA: TGTGCCAGCAGTGTGCGGGGGGGTGGCAATCAGCCCCAGCATTTT.

This clone was recorded only once. The chain is built from TRBV19 and TRBJ2-5, with a possible D match to TRBD1 (6 bases). Trimming stripped 7 bases from V and 5 bases from J, with 23 bases between. Germline V lookup: CDR1 LNHDA, CDR2 SQIVND (reference sequence). The CDR3 sequence is 16 residues long. CDR3 amino acids: CASTPWAGAPQETQYF. The CDR3 nucleotides are TGTGCCAGTACCCCCTGGGCAGGGGCCCCCCAGGAGACCCAGTACTTC.

The CDR3 DNA sequence: TGTGCCAGTAGTATATTAGGGGATAGCAATCAGCCCCAGCATTTT. Protein sequence: CASSILGDSNQPQHF. The chain links TRBV19 to TRBJ1-5; the D gene is possibly TRBD1 (5 bases). V lost 2 bases to trimming and J lost 0 bases, with 8 bases between them. CDR1 and CDR2 from the germline V gene are LNHDA and SQIVND (reference sequence). This CDR3 is built from 15 residues. Full variable domain (missing parts from reference TRBV19 and TRBJ1-5): DGGITQSPKYLFRKEGQNVTLSCEQNLNHDAMYWYRQDPGQGLRLIYYSQIVNDFQKGDIAEGYSVSREKKESFPLTVTSAQKNPTAFYLCASSILGDSNQPQHFGDGTRLSIL.

V usage is TRBV10-3 and J usage is TRBJ1-1; D is unclear. CDR1 is ENHRY and CDR2 is SYGVKD in the germline V gene. The V and J ends lost 0 bases and 4 bases respectively, with 15 bases between them. The CDR3 runs to 16 residues. CDR3 DNA: TGTGCCATCAGTGAGTCGATACGGATGCCCCCCACTGAAGCTTTCTTT. Residues: CAISESIRMPPTEAFF.

The rearrangement uses TRBV30 and TRBJ2-7, with 14 bases aligning to TRBD2. The ends lost 4 bases at V and 2 bases at J; junction bases unmatched: 4. The germline gives CDR1 GTSNPN, CDR2 SVGIG (reference sequence). The CDR3 consists of 15 residues. The CDR3 region is CAWTRGLAGAYEQYF. DNA for the CDR3: TGTGCCTGGACCCGGGGACTAGCGGGGGCCTACGAGCAGTACTTC.

The gene calls are TRBV6-1 and TRBJ2-7; D is unresolved. Germline CDR1 is MNHNS and CDR2 is SASEGT. The CDR3 sequence is 12 residues long. Trimming took 2 bases from V and 4 from J, leaving 6 bases between them. CDR3 amino acids: CASSETGYEQYF. As DNA, the CDR3 is TGTGCCAGCAGTGAAACGGGTTACGAGCAGTACTTC.

The chain uses TRBV10-3 and TRBJ1-1, with 9 bases identical to TRBD1. V lost 4 bases to trimming and J lost 7 bases; unmatched junction nucleotides: 4. Germline values: CDR1 ENHRY, CDR2 SYGVKD. This CDR3 has 13 amino acids. CDR3 DNA: TGTGCCATCAGTGGAGGGACAGGGAATGAAGCTTTCTTT. Its protein product is CAISGGTGNEAFF.

The chain uses TRBV30 and TRBJ1-1; D might be TRBD1 (5 bases). The CDR3 runs 13 residues. In germline, CDR1 is GTSNPN, CDR2 SVGIG (reference sequence). With 0 bases removed from V and 1 base from J, the gap between germline ends came to 6 bases. CDR3 amino acids: CAWSVGANTEAFF. Written as DNA, the CDR3 is TGTGCCTGGAGTGTTGGGGCGAACACTGAAGCTTTCTTT.

This clone was observed a handful of times. The rearrangement joins TRBV9 to TRBJ1-1; weak D call: TRBD1 (6 bases). This CDR3 is 14 amino acids long. The germline gives CDR1 SGDLS, CDR2 YYNGEE. Trimming stripped 1 base from V and 6 bases from J, with 13 bases between. CDR3 loop: CASSVSPGDSEAFF. The CDR3 region has the DNA TGTGCCAGCAGCGTATCTCCAGGGGACTCTGAAGCTTTCTTT.

The CDR3 sequence: CASSSGGQVSNQPQHF. The CDR3 region has the DNA TGTGCCAGCAGCAGTGGTGGGCAGGTTAGCAATCAGCCCCAGCATTTT. The chain carries TRBV19 and TRBJ1-5, with no clear D. CDR1 LNHDA and CDR2 SQIVND come from the germline V gene (reference sequence). The length of the CDR3 is 16 residues. The V end was cut by 9 bases, the J end by 0 bases, with 18 bases between.

V is TRBV6-5 and J is TRBJ2-1; D tentatively reads TRBD1 or TRBD2 (6 bases each). Germline V gene lookup returns CDR1 MNHEY and CDR2 SVGAGI. The CDR3 contains 15 residues. V lost 5 bases and J 5 bases, leaving 16 bases between the germline ends. CDR3 coding DNA: TGTGCCAGCAGTAGGCCGGGGGCGAGAGACAATGAGCAGTTCTTC. Its translation: CASSRPGARDNEQFF.

The chain has TRBV9 and TRBJ1-1, with D maybe TRBD1 (6 bases). V was trimmed by 4 bases and J by 4 bases, leaving 14 bases between them. CDR1 SGDLS and CDR2 YYNGEE come from the germline V gene. This CDR3 is 14 amino acids long. CDR3 coding DNA: TGTGCCAGCAGCTCCCTGGGGGGGCCCACTGAAGCTTTCTTT. It specifies CASSSLGGPTEAFF.

This clone was recorded only once. The V and J genes are TRBV15 and TRBJ1-1, with 10 bases aligning to TRBD1. Germline loops: CDR1 LNHNV, CDR2 YYDKDF (reference sequence). This CDR3 spans 16 amino acids. Trimming at V came to 2 bases and at J to 4 bases, leaving 7 bases not matched to a gene. The CDR3 region has the DNA TGTGCCACCAGCAGATACAGGACAGGGGGAATCACTGAAGCTTTCTTT. Translation gives CATSRYRTGGITEAFF.

The J gene is TRBJ1-6, the V gene TRBV10-1; D remains ambiguous. Trimming removed 5 bases from V and 13 bases from J, with 12 bases in between. This CDR3 is built from 12 residues. CDR1 is WNHNN and CDR2 is SYGVQD in the germline V gene (reference sequence). The CDR3 protein is CASSPRGTPLHF. The CDR3, as DNA: TGCGCCAGCAGTCCCCGAGGAACTCCCCTCCACTTT.

The chain couples TRBV18 to TRBJ2-7; possibly TRBD1 or TRBD2 for D (6 bases each). The CDR3 runs 14 residues. Germline CDR1 KGHSH, CDR2 LQKENI. The ends were cut back, 3 bases at V and 2 bases at J, with 11 bases in the middle. This CDR3 is CASSPPGAPYEQYF. In DNA form, the CDR3 reads TGTGCCAGCTCACCCCCGGGGGCGCCCTACGAGCAGTACTTC.

This clone was counted a few times. V and J are TRBV13 and TRBJ1-1; tentative D call: TRBD1 (5 bases). This CDR3 spans 15 amino acids. Germline V gene sequence: CDR1 PRHDT, CDR2 FYEKMQ (reference sequence). Trimming pared 8 bases from V and 0 bases from J, leaving 16 bases between. The CDR3 loop reads CASWQWGILNTEAFF. The CDR3 DNA follows: TGTGCCAGCTGGCAGTGGGGGATTTTGAACACTGAAGCTTTCTTT.

The chain carries TRBV19 and TRBJ1-4, with 7 nucleotides matching TRBD1. Germline V gene sequence: CDR1 LNHDA, CDR2 SQIVND (reference sequence). The J segment lost 1 base and the V segment lost 5 bases, leaving 10 bases of the junction unmatched. The CDR3 consists of 17 residues. In nucleotides, the CDR3 is TGTGCCAGTAGTCCTGGACAGGTCCTGGGAACTAATGAAAAACTGTTTTTT. This translates into CASSPGQVLGTNEKLFF. The variable domain in full, with the rest retrieved from reference TRBV19 and TRBJ1-4, is DGGITQSPKYLFRKEGQNVTLSCEQNLNHDAMYWYRQDPGQGLRLIYYSQIVNDFQKGDIAEGYSVSREKKESFPLTVTSAQKNPTAFYLCASSPGQVLGTNEKLFFGSGTQLSVL.

The chain combines TRBV10-3 with TRBJ2-2; 7 bases are a match to TRBD1. CDR1 and CDR2 from the germline V gene are ENHRY and SYGVKD. Trimming cost V 4 bases and J 1 base; bases outside gene matches: 3. This CDR3 has 15 amino acids. Written as DNA, the CDR3 is TGTGCCATCAGTGTAGGGGGCGGGAACACCGGGGAGCTGTTTTTT. Its protein product is CAISVGGGNTGELFF.

The chain is built from TRBV14 and TRBJ2-5; D is uncertain. Germline CDR1 is SGHDN and CDR2 is FVKESK. The CDR3 covers 12 residues. The V end lost 3 bases, the J end lost 2 bases, and 4 bases lay between the germline ends. The DNA for the CDR3 is TGTGCCAGCAGCCAGGTTCAAGAGACCCAGTACTTC. It is translated as CASSQVQETQYF.

The chain uses TRBV5-1 and TRBJ1-4; 9 nucleotides align to TRBD1. V was pared by 3 bases and J by 7 bases, with 10 bases of the junction left unmatched. CDR1 SGHRS and CDR2 YFSETQ come from the germline V gene. CDR3 length: 16 residues. CDR3 bases: TGCGCCAGCAGCTCGATCCCCGGGACAGGGACTGAAAAACTGTTTTTT. Protein sequence: CASSSIPGTGTEKLFF.

CDR3 region: CAWSKTANQPQHF. In DNA, the CDR3 is TGTGCCTGGAGCAAGACAGCGAATCAGCCCCAGCATTTT. The chain links TRBV30 to TRBJ1-5; weak D call: TRBD1 (5 bases). The CDR3 loop spans 13 amino acids. V lost 3 bases to trimming and J lost 4 bases, with 10 bases between them. Germline CDR1 GTSNPN, CDR2 SVGIG (reference sequence).

The chain has TRBV4-1 and TRBJ1-2, with a weak D call TRBD1 (6 bases). Germline CDR1 and CDR2: MGHRA and YSYEKL. The CDR3 has 14 residues. Deletions cut 4 bases from V and 8 bases from J, with 17 bases between. The CDR3 protein is CASSLPRDTGGYTF. CDR3 bases: TGCGCCAGCAGCCTCCCCCGGGACACAGGGGGCTACACCTTC.

This rearrangement joins TRBV9 to TRBJ2-3; a weak D match, TRBD2 (7 bases). The germline V gene has CDR1 SGDLS and CDR2 YYNGEE. CDR3 length equals 15 residues. V was trimmed by 0 bases and J by 2 bases, leaving 10 bases between them. The CDR3 nucleotides are TGTGCCAGCAGCGTAGACGGGGGGCTCACAGATACGCAGTATTTT. This translates into CASSVDGGLTDTQYF.

This chain connects TRBV9 to TRBJ2-1; unclear D gene. V was pared by 4 bases and J by 7 bases, with 18 bases between. This CDR3 contains 15 residues. Per the germline V gene, CDR1 is SGDLS and CDR2 is YYNGEE. The CDR3 region has the DNA TGTGCCAGCAGCCTTATGCCGGGTCCTGGGAATGAGCAGTTCTTC. As protein: CASSLMPGPGNEQFF.

The chain couples TRBV4-1 to TRBJ1-4, with TRBD1 matching 10 bases. In germline, CDR1 is MGHRA, CDR2 YSYEKL. The CDR3 is made up of 19 amino acids. The V gene end was trimmed by 4 bases and the J gene end by 5 bases; junction bases not matched to a gene: 16. For the CDR3, the DNA is TGCGCCAGCAGCCGGTTACCGGGACAGGGGCCACCGAGGAATGAAAAACTGTTTTTT. Translating it yields CASSRLPGQGPPRNEKLFF.

As DNA, the CDR3 is TGTGCCAGCAGCTTGGTAGGGACAGTTAGCAATCAGCCCCAGCATTTT. Amino acid sequence: CASSLVGTVSNQPQHF. The chain carries TRBV5-5 and TRBJ1-5; 7 nucleotides align to TRBD1. The CDR3 runs to 16 residues. V trimming: 0 bases; J trimming: 0 bases; junction bases outside the gene matches: 3. Germline V CDR1 and CDR2: SGHKS, YYEKEE (reference sequence).

This rearrangement joins TRBV27 to TRBJ2-5; D ambiguous. V was shortened by 5 bases and J by 0 bases, with 7 bases between the two germline ends. Germline V gene lookup returns CDR1 MNHEY and CDR2 SMNVEV (reference sequence). The CDR3 is 13 amino acids. As DNA, the CDR3 is TGTGCCAGCAGTCCGAGTCACCAAGAGACCCAGTACTTC. It translates to CASSPSHQETQYF.

DNA for the CDR3: TGTGCCAGCAGCCCCGACGCGGGACAGGGGTTTATCACCCAGTACTTC. It is translated as CASSPDAGQGFITQYF. This chain links TRBV7-2 with TRBJ2-5; TRBD1 matches at 10 bases. Losses at the gene ends were 5 bases for V and 8 bases for J; bases not matched to a gene: 14. The CDR3 length is 16 residues. The germline CDR1 and CDR2 sequences are SGHTA and FQGNSA.

This chain connects TRBV29-1 to TRBJ1-4; 9 bases match TRBD1. Germline values: CDR1 SQVTM, CDR2 ANQGSEA. CDR3 size: 13 residues. J was trimmed by 7 bases and V by 8 bases; bases with no gene match: 8. The CDR3 bases are TGCAGCTTCGGACAGGGGAAGGGTGAAAAACTGTTTTTT. Encoded protein: CSFGQGKGEKLFF.